This T cell receptor (beta chain) is from a study of blood T cell repertoires in COVID-19. Study overall: Samples came from the United States, Italy and Spain, spanning acute and convalescent COVID-19.

Germline V gene sequence: CDR1 MNHEY, CDR2 SMNVEV (reference sequence). V shed 5 bases and J shed 9 bases, with 20 bases lying between them. The CDR3 runs 15 residues. Per the original methods: Scientists estimated how many nucleated cells there were by amplifying reference gene primers. The data were produced by immunoSEQ multiplex PCR, yet TCRdb's version contains in-frame clones alone and is incomplete. V and J calls and clone size are those listed in that table; D and trimming were worked out from the DNA. Among 300,000 or so clones listed, approximately 90% were seen once. The sequence was collected from a woman younger than 45 who had recovered from COVID-19. Sequencing was performed on peripheral blood. This sequence joins TRBV27 and TRBJ1-3; D remains ambiguous. Here the CDR3 reads CASSLNGSPSSTIYF. For the CDR3, the DNA is TGTGCCAGCAGTCTCAACGGGTCGCCTAGCAGCACCATATATTTT.